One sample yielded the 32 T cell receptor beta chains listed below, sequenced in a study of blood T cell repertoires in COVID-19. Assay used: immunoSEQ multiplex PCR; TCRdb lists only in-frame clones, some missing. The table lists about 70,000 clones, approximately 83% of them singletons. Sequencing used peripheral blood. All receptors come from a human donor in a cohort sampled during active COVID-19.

This chain's CDR3 is CAISESGGTLINEQFF. In DNA form, the CDR3 reads TGTGCCATCAGTGAGTCGGGGGGGACCCTTATTAATGAGCAGTTCTTC. The chain is built from TRBV10-3 and TRBJ2-1, with 7 bases matching TRBD2. CDR3 length: 16 amino acids. Germline V gene lookup returns CDR1 ENHRY and CDR2 SYGVKD. V dropped 0 bases and J dropped 7; count of bases not matched to a gene: 9.

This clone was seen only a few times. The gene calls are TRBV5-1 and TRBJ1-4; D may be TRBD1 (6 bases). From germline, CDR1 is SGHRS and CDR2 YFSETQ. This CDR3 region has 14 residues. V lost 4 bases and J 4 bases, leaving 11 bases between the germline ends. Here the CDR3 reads CASSQGINNEKLFF. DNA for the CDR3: TGCGCCAGCAGCCAGGGGATAAATAATGAAAAACTGTTTTTT.

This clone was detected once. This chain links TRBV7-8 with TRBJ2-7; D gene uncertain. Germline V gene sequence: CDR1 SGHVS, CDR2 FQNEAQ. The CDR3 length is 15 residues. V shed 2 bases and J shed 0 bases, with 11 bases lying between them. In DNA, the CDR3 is TGTGCCAGCAGCTTAATTAGGCAGGCCTCCTACGAGCAGTACTTC. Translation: CASSLIRQASYEQYF.

CDR3 coding DNA: TGTGCCATCAGGGATCCCCTTTCGGGGAGCGGCACAGATACGCAGTATTTT. Its protein is CAIRDPLSGSGTDTQYF. The chain uses TRBV10-3 and TRBJ2-3; TRBD2 might be the D (5 bases). CDR3 size: 17 residues. V lost 6 bases and J 1 base, leaving 20 bases between the germline ends. The V gene's germline CDR1 is ENHRY and CDR2 SYGVKD.

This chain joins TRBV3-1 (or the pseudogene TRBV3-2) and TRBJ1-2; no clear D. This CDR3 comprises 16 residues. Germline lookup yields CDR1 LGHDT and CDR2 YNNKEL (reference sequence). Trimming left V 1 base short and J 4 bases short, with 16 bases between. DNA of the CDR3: TGTGCCAGCAGCCAAGCTGGGGTCCCCGAGGGCTATGGCTACACCTTC. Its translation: CASSQAGVPEGYGYTF.

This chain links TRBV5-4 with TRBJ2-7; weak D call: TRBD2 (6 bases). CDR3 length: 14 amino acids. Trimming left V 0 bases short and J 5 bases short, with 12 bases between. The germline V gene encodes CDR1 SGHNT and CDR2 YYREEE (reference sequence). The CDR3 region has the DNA TGTGCCAGCAGCTTGGACCCAGGGAGGAACGAGCAGTACTTC. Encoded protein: CASSLDPGRNEQYF.

DNA of the CDR3: TGTGCCAGCAGATTTTCGACACCCACCTATGGCTACACCTTC. Encoded protein: CASRFSTPTYGYTF. The chain is built from TRBV6-5 and TRBJ1-2; D is uncertain. The germline CDR1 and CDR2 sequences are MNHEY and SVGAGI. This CDR3 region has 14 residues. V was shortened by 6 bases and J by 4 bases, with 15 bases between the two germline ends.

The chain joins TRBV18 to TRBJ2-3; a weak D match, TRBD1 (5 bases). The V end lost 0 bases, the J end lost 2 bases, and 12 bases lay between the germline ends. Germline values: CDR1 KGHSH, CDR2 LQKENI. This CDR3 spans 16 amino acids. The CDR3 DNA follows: TGTGCCAGCTCACCACCGGAAGGGGCCGTCACAGATACGCAGTATTTT. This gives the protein CASSPPEGAVTDTQYF.

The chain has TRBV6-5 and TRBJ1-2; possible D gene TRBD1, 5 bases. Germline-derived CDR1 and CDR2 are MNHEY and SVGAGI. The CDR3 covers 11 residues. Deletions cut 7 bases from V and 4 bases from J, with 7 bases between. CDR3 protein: CASTGVYGYTF. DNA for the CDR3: TGTGCCAGCACGGGGGTCTATGGCTACACCTTC.

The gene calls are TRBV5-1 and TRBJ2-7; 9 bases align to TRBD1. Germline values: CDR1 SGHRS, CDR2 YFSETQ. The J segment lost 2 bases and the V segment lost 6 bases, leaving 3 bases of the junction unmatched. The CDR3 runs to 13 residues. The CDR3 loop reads CASKDRGTYEQYF. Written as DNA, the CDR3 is TGCGCCAGCAAGGACAGGGGAACCTACGAGCAGTACTTC. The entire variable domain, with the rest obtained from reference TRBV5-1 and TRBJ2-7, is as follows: KAGVTQTPRYLIKTRGQQVTLSCSPISGHRSVSWYQQTPGQGLQFLFEYFSETQRNKGNFPGRFSGRQFSNSRSEMNVSTLELGDSALYLCASKDRGTYEQYFGPGTRLTVT.

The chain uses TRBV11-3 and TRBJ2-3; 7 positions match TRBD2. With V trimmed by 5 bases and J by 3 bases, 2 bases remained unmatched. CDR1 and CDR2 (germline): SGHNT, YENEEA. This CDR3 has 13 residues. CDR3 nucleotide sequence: TGTGCCAGCAGCCAGCGGGGTACAGATACGCAGTATTTT. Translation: CASSQRGTDTQYF.

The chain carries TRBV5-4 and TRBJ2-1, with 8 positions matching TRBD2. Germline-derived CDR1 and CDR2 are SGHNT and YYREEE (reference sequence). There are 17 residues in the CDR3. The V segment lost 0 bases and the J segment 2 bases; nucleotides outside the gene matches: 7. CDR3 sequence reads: CASSLGSGGTPYNEQFF. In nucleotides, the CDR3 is TGTGCCAGCAGCTTGGGGAGCGGGGGTACCCCCTACAATGAGCAGTTCTTC.

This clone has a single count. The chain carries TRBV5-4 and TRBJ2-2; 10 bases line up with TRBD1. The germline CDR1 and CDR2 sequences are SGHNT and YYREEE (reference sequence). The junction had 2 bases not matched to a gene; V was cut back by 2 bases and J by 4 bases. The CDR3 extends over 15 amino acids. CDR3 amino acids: CASSFGTGATGELFF. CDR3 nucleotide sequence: TGTGCCAGCAGCTTCGGGACAGGGGCCACCGGGGAGCTGTTTTTT. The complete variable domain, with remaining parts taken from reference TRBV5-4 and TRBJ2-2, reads ETGVTQSPTHLIKTRGQQVTLRCSSQSGHNTVSWYQQALGQGPQFIFQYYREEENGRGNFPPRFSGLQFPNYSSELNVNALELDDSALYLCASSFGTGATGELFFGEGSRLTVL.

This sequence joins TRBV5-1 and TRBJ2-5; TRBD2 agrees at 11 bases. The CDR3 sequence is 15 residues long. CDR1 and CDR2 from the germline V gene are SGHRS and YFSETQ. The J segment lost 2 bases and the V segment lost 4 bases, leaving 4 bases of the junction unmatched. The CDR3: CASSLGTSGQETQYF. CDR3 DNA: TGCGCCAGCAGCCTTGGGACTAGCGGACAAGAGACCCAGTACTTC.

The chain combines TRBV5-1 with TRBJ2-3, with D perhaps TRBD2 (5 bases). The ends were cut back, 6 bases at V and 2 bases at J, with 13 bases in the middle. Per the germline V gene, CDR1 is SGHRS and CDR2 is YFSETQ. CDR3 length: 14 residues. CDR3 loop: CASMEAFPTDTQYF. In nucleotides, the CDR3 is TGCGCCAGCATGGAGGCCTTCCCCACAGATACGCAGTATTTT.

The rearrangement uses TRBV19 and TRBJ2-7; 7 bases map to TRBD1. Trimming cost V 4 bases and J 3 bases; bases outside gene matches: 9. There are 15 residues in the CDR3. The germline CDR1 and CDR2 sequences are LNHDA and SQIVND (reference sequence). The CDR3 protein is CASSRDSTPLYEQYF. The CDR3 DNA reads TGTGCCAGTAGTAGGGACAGTACTCCACTCTACGAGCAGTACTTC.

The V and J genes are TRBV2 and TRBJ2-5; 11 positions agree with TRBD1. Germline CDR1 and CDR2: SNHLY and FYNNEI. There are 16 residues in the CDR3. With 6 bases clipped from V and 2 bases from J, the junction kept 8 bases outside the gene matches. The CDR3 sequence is CASSLGTGGGQETQYF. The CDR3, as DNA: TGTGCCAGCAGCCTAGGGACAGGGGGTGGACAAGAGACCCAGTACTTC.

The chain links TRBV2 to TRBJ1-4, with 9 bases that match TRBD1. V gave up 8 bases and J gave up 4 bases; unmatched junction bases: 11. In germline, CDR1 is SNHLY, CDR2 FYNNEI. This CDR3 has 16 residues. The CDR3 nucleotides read TGTGCCAGCTTGGGACAGGGTATTCAGAATAATGAAAAACTGTTTTTT. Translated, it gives CASLGQGIQNNEKLFF.

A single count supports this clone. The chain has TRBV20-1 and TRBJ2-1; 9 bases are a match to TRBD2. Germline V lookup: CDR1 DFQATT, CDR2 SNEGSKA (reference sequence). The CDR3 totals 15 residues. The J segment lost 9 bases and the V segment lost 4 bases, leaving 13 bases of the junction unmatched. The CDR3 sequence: CSAIDPRLAASEQFF. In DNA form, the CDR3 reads TGCAGTGCTATTGATCCCCGACTAGCGGCCAGTGAGCAGTTCTTC.

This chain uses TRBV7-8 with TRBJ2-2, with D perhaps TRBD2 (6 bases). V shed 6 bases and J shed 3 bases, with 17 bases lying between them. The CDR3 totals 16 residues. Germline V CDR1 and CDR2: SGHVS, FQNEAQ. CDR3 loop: CASRRRASLDTGELFF. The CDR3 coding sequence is TGTGCCAGCAGAAGGAGGGCCTCATTGGACACCGGGGAGCTGTTTTTT.

The CDR3, as DNA: TGTGCCATCAGTGACCGAGCGGCGGGTGCAACTAATGAAAAACTGTTTTTT. This translates into CAISDRAAGATNEKLFF. The chain has TRBV10-3 and TRBJ1-4; D is undetermined. Germline-derived CDR1 and CDR2 are ENHRY and SYGVKD. This CDR3 comprises 17 residues. The ends were cut back, 3 bases at V and 0 bases at J, with 14 bases in the middle.

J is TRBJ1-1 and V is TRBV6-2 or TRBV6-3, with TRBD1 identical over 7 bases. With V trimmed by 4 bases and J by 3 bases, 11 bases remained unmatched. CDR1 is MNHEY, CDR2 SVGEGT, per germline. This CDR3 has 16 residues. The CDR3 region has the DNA TGTGCCAGCAGTTCCACCCTACAGGGGACGGACACTGAAGCTTTCTTT. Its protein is CASSSTLQGTDTEAFF.

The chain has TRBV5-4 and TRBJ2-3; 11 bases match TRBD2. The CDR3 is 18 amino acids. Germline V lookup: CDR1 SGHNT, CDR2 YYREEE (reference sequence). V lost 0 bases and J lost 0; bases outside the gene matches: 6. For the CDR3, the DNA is TGTGCCAGCAGCTTGGTATCTCTAGCGGGAGGTAGCACAGATACGCAGTATTTT. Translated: CASSLVSLAGGSTDTQYF.

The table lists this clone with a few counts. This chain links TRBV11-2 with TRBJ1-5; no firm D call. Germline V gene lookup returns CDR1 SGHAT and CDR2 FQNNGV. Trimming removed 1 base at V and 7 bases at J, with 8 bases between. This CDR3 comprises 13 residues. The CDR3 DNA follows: TGTGCCAGCAGCTTAGCCCTCGGGCAGCCCCAGCATTTT. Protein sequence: CASSLALGQPQHF. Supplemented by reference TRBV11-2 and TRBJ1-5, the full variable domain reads EAGVAQSPRYKIIEKRQSVAFWCNPISGHATLYWYQQILGQGPKLLIQFQNNGVVDDSQLPKDRFSAERLKGVDSTLKIQPAKLEDSAVYLCASSLALGQPQHFGDGTRLSIL.

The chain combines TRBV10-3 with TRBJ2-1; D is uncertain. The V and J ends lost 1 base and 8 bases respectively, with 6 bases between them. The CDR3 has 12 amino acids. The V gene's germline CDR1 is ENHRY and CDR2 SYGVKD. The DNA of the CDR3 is TGTGCCATCAGTGAGTTTAGAGATGAGCAGTTCTTC. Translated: CAISEFRDEQFF.

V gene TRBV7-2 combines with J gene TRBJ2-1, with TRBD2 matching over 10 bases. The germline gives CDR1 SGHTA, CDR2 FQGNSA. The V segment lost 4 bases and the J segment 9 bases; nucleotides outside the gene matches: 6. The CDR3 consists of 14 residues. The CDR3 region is CASSSLAGGLEQFF. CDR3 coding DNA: TGTGCCAGCAGCTCATTAGCGGGGGGACTTGAGCAGTTCTTC.

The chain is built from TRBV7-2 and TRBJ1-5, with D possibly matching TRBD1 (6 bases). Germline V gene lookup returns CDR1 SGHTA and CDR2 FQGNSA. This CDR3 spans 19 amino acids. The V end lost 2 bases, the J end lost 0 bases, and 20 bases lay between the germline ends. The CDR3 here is CASSLLDAGTRDSNQPQHF. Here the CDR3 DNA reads TGTGCCAGCAGCTTACTTGATGCCGGGACACGAGATAGCAATCAGCCCCAGCATTTT.

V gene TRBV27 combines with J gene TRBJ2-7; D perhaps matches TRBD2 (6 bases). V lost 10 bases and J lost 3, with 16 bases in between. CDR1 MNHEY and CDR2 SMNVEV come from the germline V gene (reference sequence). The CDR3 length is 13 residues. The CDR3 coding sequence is TGTGCCACCCGGGAGCCTAGCCGCTACGAGCAGTACTTC. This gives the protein CATREPSRYEQYF.

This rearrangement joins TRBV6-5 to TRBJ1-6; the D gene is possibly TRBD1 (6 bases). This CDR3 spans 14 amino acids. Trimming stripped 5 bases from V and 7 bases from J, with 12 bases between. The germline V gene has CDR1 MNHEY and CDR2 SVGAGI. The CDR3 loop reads CASSLRTENSPLHF. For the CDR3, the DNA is TGTGCCAGCAGTCTTAGGACAGAAAATTCACCCCTCCACTTT.

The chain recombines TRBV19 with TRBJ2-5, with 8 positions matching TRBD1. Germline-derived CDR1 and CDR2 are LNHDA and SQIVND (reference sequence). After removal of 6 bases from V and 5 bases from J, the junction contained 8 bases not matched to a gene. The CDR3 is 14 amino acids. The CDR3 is CASSLDRGWETQYF. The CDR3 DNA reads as TGTGCCAGTAGCCTCGACAGGGGCTGGGAGACCCAGTACTTC.

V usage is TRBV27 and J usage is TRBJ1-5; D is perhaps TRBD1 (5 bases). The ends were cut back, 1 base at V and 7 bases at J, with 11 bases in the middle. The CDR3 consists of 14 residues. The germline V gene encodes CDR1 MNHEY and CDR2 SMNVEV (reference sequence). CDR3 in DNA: TGTGCCAGCAGTTTATGGGGCGAAGGCCAGCCCCAGCATTTT. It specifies CASSLWGEGQPQHF.

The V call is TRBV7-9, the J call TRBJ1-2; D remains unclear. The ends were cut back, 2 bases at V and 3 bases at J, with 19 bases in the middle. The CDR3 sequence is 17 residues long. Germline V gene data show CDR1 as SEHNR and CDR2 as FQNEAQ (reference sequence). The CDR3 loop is CASSLSLWAVYDYGYTF. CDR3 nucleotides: TGTGCCAGCAGCTTATCTTTATGGGCAGTCTACGACTATGGCTACACCTTC.